This T cell receptor (beta chain) was captured by sequencing in a study of identical twins. Concerning this clonotype: Antigen: not known.

General observations from the study: Excess low generation probability was seen in twin-shared out-of-frame alpha sequences. Twin sharing of out-of-frame TCR alpha was underestimated by models in monozygotic pairs. Clonotypes of the beta chain that were abundant in cord blood carried fewer insertions (memory repertoires showed none).

Germline V gene sequence: CDR1 DFQATT, CDR2 SNEGSKA (reference sequence). V dropped 6 bases and J dropped 2; count of bases not matched to a gene: 3. This CDR3 is 13 amino acids long. A universal primer binding site was introduced by template switching. The final cDNA contained unique molecular identifiers. TCRdb re-derived calls from the 5' RACE reads in MiXCR, one entry per CDR3 protein. The table shows a few hundred thousand distinct CDR3 sequences, with 8.5% to 10% occurring only once. This receptor was obtained from a woman aged 50 to 65 in good health. V is TRBV20-1 and J is TRBJ2-3; TRBD2 matches 9 bases. Material: naive T cells sorted from blood. CDR3 protein: CSASSGTTDTQYF. In nucleotides, the CDR3 is TGCAGTGCGTCTAGCGGGACCACAGATACGCAGTATTTT.